Sequencing of this T cell receptor (beta chain) was carried out in a study of beta chain features in type 1 diabetes. General study findings and limits: Among type 1 diabetes patients, VDJ junctions had fewer insertions and more deletions. Type 1 diabetes patients had TCRB CDR3s that were shorter (moderately but significantly so) in all four CD4+ subsets.

V was clipped by 2 bases and J by 1 base, with 9 bases between them. CDR3 size: 15 residues. The germline V gene encodes CDR1 SGHNT and CDR2 YYREEE (reference sequence). On this clone: Its specificity is unknown. Different DNA sequences within this sample yield the same CDR3.

Isolation of CD4+ naive, central memory, regulatory and stem cell-like memory cells was achieved by sorting via CD45RO/CCR7/CD25/CD127/CD95/CD27. Expressed TCRB transcripts were sequenced because the entire RNA isolate underwent reverse transcription. The data were produced by immunoSEQ multiplex PCR, yet TCRdb's version contains in-frame clones alone and is incomplete. The table has about 140,000 clones, less than 9% seen once. The clonotype comes from a woman aged 25 to 39 in good health. The sample taken for sequencing was central memory CD4+ T cells from blood. The V gene is TRBV5-4, the J gene TRBJ2-2; tentatively, D is TRBD1 (5 bases). The chain's CDR3 is CASSFGQGNTGELFF. The CDR3, as DNA: TGTGCCAGCAGCTTCGGGCAGGGGAACACCGGGGAGCTGTTTTTT.